This T cell receptor beta chain was obtained from a study of shared clonotypes between healthy human individuals. Study-wide findings and caveats: Estimated richness values were generally larger in naive subsets than in memory subsets. Clonotypes which were not shared had lower generation probabilities than clonotypes that all four donors shared. Clonotype sharing among the donors was expected to vary with sequencing depth. Sampling covered blood only; tissue repertoires likely differ.

Notes on this clone: Antigen specificity is unknown. The same CDR3 also results from other DNA sequences found in this sample.

Germline V lookup: CDR1 SGHDN, CDR2 FVKESK. The germline V and J ends were trimmed by 0 bases and 2 bases, with 7 bases remaining between them. The CDR3 covers 14 residues. TCRdb's copy holds only in-frame clones and misses some; the assay was immunoSEQ multiplex PCR. The data contain approximately 1.9 million clones, just over 90% of them singletons. Naive CD8 cells were CD45RO-negative, positively selected for CCR7, excluding terminally differentiated effector memory CD45RA+ cells. The clonotype originates from a man aged 18 to 29 in good health. Some clones in this sample may be carry-over from other donors' samples. The sequencing sample was made of naive CD8+ T cells from PBMCs. The chain employs TRBV14 and TRBJ1-2; the D is unclear. CDR3 coding DNA: TGTGCCAGCAGCCAAGATCGCGCGAACTATGGCTACACCTTC. Translation gives CASSQDRANYGYTF.